The clone carrying this TCR beta chain has ten or more counts. Germline V gene data show CDR1 as SGHRS and CDR2 as YFSETQ. V shed 0 bases and J shed 4 bases, with 9 bases lying between them. The CDR3 loop spans 14 amino acids. This specimen comes from a study of response to subunit inactivated influenza vaccine. One entry per CDR3 protein results from TCRdb running MiXCR on the RT-PCR reads. The table lists roughly 540,000 distinct CDR3 sequences, approximately 20% of them singletons. These records were also assigned to another study, of T cells expressing NK-cell markers. As that report states: The cDNA for TCR beta came from 5'RACE template switching with UMIs.

This sample comprised CD4+ T cells sorted from PBMCs, obtained roughly 12 days after vaccination. The chain recombines TRBV5-1 with TRBJ2-3; D gene uncertain. This clonotype was sampled from a man in his fifties or sixties who received an inactivated influenza vaccine. CDR3: CASSLGSDADTQYF. The CDR3 bases are TGCGCCAGCAGCTTGGGGAGCGACGCAGATACGCAGTATTTT.